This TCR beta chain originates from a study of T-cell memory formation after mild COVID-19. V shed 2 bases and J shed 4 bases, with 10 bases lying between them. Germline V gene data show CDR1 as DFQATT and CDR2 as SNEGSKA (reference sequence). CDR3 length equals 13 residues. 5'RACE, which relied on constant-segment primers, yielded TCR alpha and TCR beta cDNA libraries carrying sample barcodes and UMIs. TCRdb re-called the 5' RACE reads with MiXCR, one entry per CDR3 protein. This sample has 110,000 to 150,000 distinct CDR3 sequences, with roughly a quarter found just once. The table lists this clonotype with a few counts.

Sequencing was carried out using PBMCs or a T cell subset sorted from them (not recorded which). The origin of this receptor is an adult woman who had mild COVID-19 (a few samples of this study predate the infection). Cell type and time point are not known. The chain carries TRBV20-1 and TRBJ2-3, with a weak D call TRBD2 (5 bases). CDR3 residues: CSARSRSADTQYF. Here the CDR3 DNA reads TGCAGTGCTAGATCCCGTAGCGCAGATACGCAGTATTTT.